This T cell receptor beta chain comes out of a study of CD8 T cells in ankylosing spondylitis. Study-level findings and limits: Ankylosing spondylitis blood appeared to be characterized by a TCR beta motif of under ten highly homologous variants. Reportedly, matched ankylosing spondylitis synovial fluid was significantly enriched for disease-linked clones. A subset of motif variants has previously been described in the synovial fluid and blood of reactive arthritis.

Quantitative 5'-RACE with molecular barcodes was used to make the TCR beta libraries. TCRdb processed the 5' RACE reads anew with MiXCR; each CDR3 protein has one entry. The sample includes some 200,000 distinct CDR3 sequences, about 18% seen only once; the top ten take 4.3%. Germline CDR1 SGHRS, CDR2 YFSETQ. This CDR3 spans 22 amino acids. J gave up 2 bases and V 4 bases, and 18 bases lay outside the gene matches. Details on this clonotype: Its antigen is unknown.

Sequences were obtained from blood, either unsorted or a sorted T cell fraction (not recorded which). The clonotype comes from a male donor under 30 with ankylosing spondylitis or in good health (not recorded which). The gene calls are TRBV5-1 and TRBJ2-6, with 13 bases identical to TRBD2. The CDR3 bases are TGCGCCAGCAGCCTCCTCCCAAAAGCCGGGACTAGCGGGATTCCTGGGGCCAACGTCCTGACTTTC. Its protein product is CASSLLPKAGTSGIPGANVLTF.